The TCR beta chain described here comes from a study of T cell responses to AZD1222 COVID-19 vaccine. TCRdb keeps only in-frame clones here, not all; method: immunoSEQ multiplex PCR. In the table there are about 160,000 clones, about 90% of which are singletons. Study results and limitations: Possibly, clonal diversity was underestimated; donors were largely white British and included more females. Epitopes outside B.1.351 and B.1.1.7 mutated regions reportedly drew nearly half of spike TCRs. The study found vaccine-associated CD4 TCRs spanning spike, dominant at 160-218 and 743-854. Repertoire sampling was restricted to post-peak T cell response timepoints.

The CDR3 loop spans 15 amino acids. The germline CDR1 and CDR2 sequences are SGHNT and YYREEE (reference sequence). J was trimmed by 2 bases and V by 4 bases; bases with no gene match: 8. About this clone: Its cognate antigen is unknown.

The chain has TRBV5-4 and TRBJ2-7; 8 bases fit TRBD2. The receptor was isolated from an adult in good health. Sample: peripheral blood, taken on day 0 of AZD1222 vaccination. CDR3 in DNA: TGTGCCAGCAGCAACGAACTAGCGGCGGCCTACGAGCAGTACTTC. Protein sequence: CASSNELAAAYEQYF.